The next 26 T cell receptor beta chains were all read from a single sample in a study of blood T cells in healthy people across ages. With a J-beta primer mix and a sample-barcoded 5' primer, a second PCR ran 7 to 11 cycles. TCRdb redid the calling of the 5' RACE reads with MiXCR, one entry per CDR3 protein. This table holds hundreds of thousands of distinct CDR3 sequences, about 48% found once. Input material: blood. These receptors came from a young man in good health.

The chain combines TRBV28 with TRBJ2-5; TRBD1 matches at 9 bases. CDR3 length equals 16 residues. The trim removed 6 bases at V and 1 base at J, leaving 9 bases unmatched. Germline V CDR1 and CDR2: MDHEN, SYDVKM. The DNA of the CDR3 is TGTGCCAGCAGCCCCGGGACAGGGTTGTTCCAAGAGACCCAGTACTTC. As protein: CASSPGTGLFQETQYF.

The chain uses TRBV12-3 or TRBV12-4 and TRBJ2-1; tentatively, D is TRBD2 (5 bases). The CDR3 spans 14 residues. The V end was cut by 3 bases, the J end by 7 bases, with 13 bases between. CDR3 in amino acids: CASSLTGERNEQFF. The DNA of the CDR3 is TGTGCCAGCAGTTTGACTGGGGAGCGGAATGAGCAGTTCTTC.

This clonotype turned up a few times. It may be a read error: a sequence one base away is much more abundant. The chain recombines TRBV7-6 with TRBJ2-5; D tentatively fits TRBD1 or TRBD2 (5 bases each). V was cut by 1 base and J by 11 bases, with 26 bases left in between. The germline gives CDR1 SGHVS, CDR2 FNYEAQ. This CDR3 has 17 residues. The CDR3 DNA reads as TGTGCCAGCAGCTTAGACACAACGGGGACCGGCGGCAATGAGCAGTACTTC. Translation gives CASSLDTTGTGGNEQYF.

This chain links TRBV3-1 with TRBJ2-1, with a weak D call TRBD2 (5 bases). The DNA end lines up better with TRBJ2-7; the J call may be wrong. Germline V CDR1 and CDR2: LGHDT, YNNKEL (reference sequence). The CDR3 has 15 amino acids. CDR3 nucleotides: TGTGCCAGCAGCCAAGGGGGAGTAATATACAATGAGCAGTACTTC. Protein product: CASSQGGVIYNEQYF.

The J gene is TRBJ2-3, the V gene TRBV5-6; D is uncertain. Germline CDR1 reads SGHDT; CDR2 reads YYEEEE. V was cut by 7 bases and J by 1 base, with 10 bases left in between. The CDR3 sequence is 13 residues long. The CDR3 DNA reads TGTGCCAGCTTGCTTGTCGGCACAGATACGCAGTATTTT. Residues: CASLLVGTDTQYF.

The CDR3 protein is CASGKRGREEQFF. Here the CDR3 DNA reads TGTGCCAGCGGAAAGAGGGGTAGGGAGGAGCAGTTCTTC. The chain joins TRBV7-3 to TRBJ2-1, with D perhaps matching TRBD1 or TRBD2 (5 bases each). Trimming stripped 8 bases from V and 10 bases from J, with 18 bases between. Germline V gene data show CDR1 as SGHTA and CDR2 as FQGTGA. The CDR3 runs 13 residues.

This chain links TRBV11-2 with TRBJ2-1; D remains ambiguous. Germline values: CDR1 SGHAT, CDR2 FQNNGV. V was clipped by 1 base and J by 3 bases, with 10 bases between them. CDR3 size: 15 residues. For the CDR3, the DNA is TGTGCCAGCAGCTTAGCCGGAATGAACTACAATGAGCAGTTCTTC. Translation gives CASSLAGMNYNEQFF.

The V and J genes are TRBV27 and TRBJ2-1; TRBD1 matches 7 bases. J gave up 3 bases and V 1 base, and 6 bases lay outside the gene matches. The germline V gene encodes CDR1 MNHEY and CDR2 SMNVEV (reference sequence). This CDR3 has 16 residues. The CDR3 here is CASSLYTGANYNEQFF. In DNA, the CDR3 is TGTGCCAGCAGTTTATATACAGGGGCCAACTACAATGAGCAGTTCTTC.

The chain carries TRBV7-6 and TRBJ2-1; 10 bases align to TRBD1. After removal of 5 bases from V and 6 bases from J, the junction contained 4 bases not matched to a gene. Germline V gene data show CDR1 as SGHVS and CDR2 as FNYEAQ. The CDR3 consists of 14 residues. The CDR3 spells CASSPDRGFNEQFF. DNA for the CDR3: TGTGCCAGCAGCCCGGACAGGGGGTTCAATGAGCAGTTCTTC.

The rearrangement uses TRBV24-1 and TRBJ2-3; D remains ambiguous. Per the germline V gene, CDR1 is KGHDR and CDR2 is SFDVKD. Deletions cut 4 bases from V and 4 bases from J, with 5 bases between. CDR3 length: 12 residues. The CDR3 protein is CATSDRPDTQYF. The DNA for the CDR3 is TGTGCCACCAGTGACAGACCAGATACGCAGTATTTT.

The chain is built from TRBV12-3 or TRBV12-4 and TRBJ1-2, with D perhaps TRBD1 (5 bases). Trimming left V 6 bases short and J 2 bases short, with 19 bases between. The CDR3 covers 16 residues. This CDR3 is CASRPDSGQPNYGYTF. The CDR3 nucleotides are TGTGCCAGCAGGCCCGACAGTGGCCAACCCAACTATGGCTACACCTTC.

On this clonotype itself: A read error may be the cause here, since a much bigger clone is one base away. The chain recombines TRBV4-1 with TRBJ1-2; D is unclear. Germline CDR1 is MGHRA and CDR2 is YSYEKL. This CDR3 has 15 residues. Trimming stripped 5 bases from V and 6 bases from J, with 19 bases between. CDR3 in amino acids: CASSSHGGVDHGYTF. The DNA of the CDR3 is TGCGCCAGCAGCTCGCACGGTGGGGTGGACCATGGCTACACCTTC.

The chain couples TRBV6-5 to TRBJ2-2; D call uncertain. V was shortened by 1 base and J by 5 bases, with 17 bases between the two germline ends. The CDR3 runs to 17 residues. CDR1 is MNHEY and CDR2 is SVGAGI in the germline V gene. CDR3 region: CASSYYYKSQRTGELFF. The CDR3 DNA sequence: TGTGCCAGCAGTTACTATTACAAATCTCAGAGGACCGGGGAGCTGTTTTTT.

In this sample, this clonotype turned up a few times. The gene calls are TRBV3-1 and TRBJ1-2; tentatively, D is TRBD1 (5 bases). Germline lookup yields CDR1 LGHDT and CDR2 YNNKEL (reference sequence). The length of the CDR3 is 13 residues. V was pared by 0 bases and J by 6 bases, with 8 bases between. CDR3: CASSQDRGDGYTF. As DNA, the CDR3 is TGTGCCAGCAGCCAAGATAGAGGGGATGGCTACACCTTC.

V gene TRBV7-9 combines with J gene TRBJ2-7, with 12 bases identical to TRBD1. From germline, CDR1 is SEHNR and CDR2 FQNEAQ (reference sequence). This CDR3 comprises 16 residues. V lost 5 bases to trimming and J lost 7 bases; unmatched junction nucleotides: 12. The CDR3 region is CASSQPPGQGAYEQYF. The CDR3, as DNA: TGTGCCAGCAGCCAACCTCCGGGACAGGGGGCGTATGAGCAGTACTTC.

This clonotype was seen many times. CDR3 region: CASSQGSDTQYF. The CDR3 DNA reads TGTGCCAGCAGCCAGGGGTCAGATACGCAGTATTTT. V gene TRBV11-1 combines with J gene TRBJ2-3, with a tentative D call TRBD1 (6 bases). The CDR3 consists of 12 residues. The germline gives CDR1 SGHAT, CDR2 FQDESV (reference sequence). Trimming stripped 5 bases from V and 4 bases from J, with 7 bases between.

CDR3 region: CSARSRTVPVNSPLHF. The CDR3 DNA sequence: TGCAGTGCTAGGTCAAGGACGGTCCCGGTAAATTCACCCCTCCACTTT. V usage is TRBV20-1 and J usage is TRBJ1-6; D unresolved. V was shortened by 3 bases and J by 7 bases, with 19 bases between the two germline ends. Per germline, CDR1 DFQATT and CDR2 SNEGSKA (reference sequence). The CDR3 has 16 amino acids.

This clonotype was detected only a few times. The chain has TRBV5-1 and TRBJ1-4; D is perhaps TRBD1 (5 bases). Between the trimmed V and J ends, which lost 2 bases and 8 bases, there was a span of 16 bases. The CDR3 has 15 amino acids. Germline values: CDR1 SGHRS, CDR2 YFSETQ. This chain's CDR3 is CASSFEGRSEEKLFF. The CDR3 coding sequence is TGCGCCAGCAGCTTCGAGGGGAGGAGTGAAGAAAAACTGTTTTTT.

J is TRBJ1-1 and V is TRBV5-1; weak D call: TRBD1 (6 bases). The CDR3 is made up of 17 amino acids. V gave up 6 bases and J gave up 4 bases, with 25 bases separating them. CDR1 SGHRS and CDR2 YFSETQ come from the germline V gene. In DNA, the CDR3 is TGCGCCAGCAACCTGATTTATTCCAGGGGAGGAACCACTGAAGCTTTCTTT. It is translated as CASNLIYSRGGTTEAFF.

The chain combines TRBV2 with TRBJ2-5; 7 nucleotides match TRBD1. CDR3 size: 14 residues. With V trimmed by 2 bases and J by 2 bases, 2 bases remained unmatched. CDR1 SNHLY and CDR2 FYNNEI come from the germline V gene. CDR3 region: CASSESGQQETQYF. In nucleotides, the CDR3 is TGTGCCAGCAGTGAATCGGGACAGCAAGAGACCCAGTACTTC.

Details on this clonotype: At one boundary the junction diverges from the germline segment, which might be a read error. The gene calls are TRBV20-1 and TRBJ2-4; D tentatively fits TRBD1 or TRBD2 (5 bases each). Germline assignment: CDR1 DFQATT and CDR2 SNEGSKA (reference sequence). The CDR3 has 13 residues. The CDR3 region is CGASRDDRWEQYF. The CDR3 coding sequence is TGCGGTGCTAGTAGGGACGATCGTTGGGAGCAGTACTTC.

This clonotype has ten or more counts. The chain carries TRBV24-1 and TRBJ2-7, with D unclear. The CDR3 runs to 13 residues. Germline assignment: CDR1 KGHDR and CDR2 SFDVKD. The V end lost 9 bases, the J end lost 3 bases, and 14 bases lay between the germline ends. In nucleotides, the CDR3 is TGTGCCACCGCCACTGGCGGAAGCTACGAGCAGTACTTC. Protein: CATATGGSYEQYF.

The chain has TRBV20-1 and TRBJ2-7, with D hard to call. Germline loops: CDR1 DFQATT, CDR2 SNEGSKA (reference sequence). The ends were cut back, 0 bases at V and 0 bases at J, with 12 bases in the middle. The CDR3 length is 15 residues. CDR3 amino acids: CSARDPVRSSYEQYF. Here the CDR3 DNA reads TGCAGTGCTAGAGATCCTGTCAGGAGCTCCTACGAGCAGTACTTC.

J is TRBJ2-5 and V is TRBV7-8; TRBD1 matches 7 bases. V shed 11 bases, J shed 2 bases, and the junction held 11 bases outside the gene matches. The CDR3 has 14 residues. The germline CDR1 and CDR2 sequences are SGHVS and FQNEAQ. CDR3 in DNA: TGTGCCGGCGCCAAGGGGGCCCTTCAAGAGACCCAGTACTTC. This encodes CAGAKGALQETQYF.

This clonotype has more than one count but fewer than ten. The genes are TRBV12-3 or TRBV12-4 and TRBJ2-2; 12 positions match TRBD2. The CDR3 has 14 residues. With V trimmed by 7 bases and J by 3 bases, 0 bases remained unmatched. The CDR3 DNA follows: TGTGCCAGCACTAGCGGGGGGGACACCGGGGAGCTGTTTTTT. Translating gives CASTSGGDTGELFF.

The chain recombines TRBV5-1 with TRBJ2-1; D not resolved. Matching the DNA end better, TRBJ2-7 makes the J call doubtful. This CDR3 spans 15 amino acids. CDR1 and CDR2 from the germline V gene are SGHRS and YFSETQ. The CDR3 DNA sequence: TGCGCCAGCAGCCGAGGACGGAACTCCTACAATGAGCAGTACTTC. Translating gives CASSRGRNSYNEQYF.